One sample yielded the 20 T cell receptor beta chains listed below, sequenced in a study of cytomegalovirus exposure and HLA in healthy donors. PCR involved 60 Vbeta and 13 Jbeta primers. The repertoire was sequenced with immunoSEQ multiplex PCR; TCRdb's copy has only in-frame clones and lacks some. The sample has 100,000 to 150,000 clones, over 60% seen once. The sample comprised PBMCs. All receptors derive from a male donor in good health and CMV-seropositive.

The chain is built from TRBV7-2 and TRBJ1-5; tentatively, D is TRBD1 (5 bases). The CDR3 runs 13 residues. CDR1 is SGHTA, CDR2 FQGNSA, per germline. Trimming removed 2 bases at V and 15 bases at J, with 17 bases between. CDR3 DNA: TGTGCCAGCAGCTTATATACCGGGGGGAGCTGGCATTTT. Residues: CASSLYTGGSWHF.

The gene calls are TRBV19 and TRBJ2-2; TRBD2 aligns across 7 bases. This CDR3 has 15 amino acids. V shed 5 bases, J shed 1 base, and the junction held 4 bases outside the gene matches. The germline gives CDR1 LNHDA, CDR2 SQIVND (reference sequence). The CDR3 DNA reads TGTGCCAGTAGTCGGGGGGACGGGAACACCGGGGAGCTGTTTTTT. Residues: CASSRGDGNTGELFF.

The DNA for the CDR3 is TGTGCCAGCAGTTTTACAGGGGGTGGTGGCTACACCTTC. This codes for CASSFTGGGGYTF. V gene TRBV6-1 combines with J gene TRBJ1-2, with 8 bases matching TRBD1. From germline, CDR1 is MNHNS and CDR2 SASEGT. CDR3 length equals 13 residues. Germline trimming cut 5 bases from V and 7 bases from J; bases unmatched to any gene: 6.

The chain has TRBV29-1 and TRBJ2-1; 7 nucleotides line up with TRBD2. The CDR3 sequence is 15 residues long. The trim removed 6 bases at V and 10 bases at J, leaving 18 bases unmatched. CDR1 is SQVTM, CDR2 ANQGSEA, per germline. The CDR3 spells CSVGLMATLSSEQFF. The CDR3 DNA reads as TGCAGCGTGGGACTAATGGCTACCCTTTCGTCCGAGCAGTTCTTC.

As DNA, the CDR3 is TGCAGCGTTGCCGGGACTAGCGGGAGTTACAATGAGCAGTTCTTC. It specifies CSVAGTSGSYNEQFF. The chain links TRBV29-1 to TRBJ2-1, with 14 bases that match TRBD2. V lost 4 bases to trimming and J lost 4 bases; unmatched junction nucleotides: 3. The CDR3 is 15 amino acids. Germline V CDR1 and CDR2: SQVTM, ANQGSEA.

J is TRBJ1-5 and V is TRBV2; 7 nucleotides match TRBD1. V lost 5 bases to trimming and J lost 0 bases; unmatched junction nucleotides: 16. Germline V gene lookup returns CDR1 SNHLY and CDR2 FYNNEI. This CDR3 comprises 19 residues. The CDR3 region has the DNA TGTGCCAGCAGTTACCAAAACAGGGGCGGCCTCTTTAGCAATCAGCCCCAGCATTTT. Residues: CASSYQNRGGLFSNQPQHF.

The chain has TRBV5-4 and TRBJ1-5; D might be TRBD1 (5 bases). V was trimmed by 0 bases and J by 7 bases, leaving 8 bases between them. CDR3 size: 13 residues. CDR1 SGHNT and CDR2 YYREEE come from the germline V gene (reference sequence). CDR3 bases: TGTGCCAGCAGCTTGGGGGGGGACCAGCCCCAGCATTTT. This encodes CASSLGGDQPQHF.

CDR3 in amino acids: CASRTGLDTGELFF. CDR3 coding DNA: TGTGCCAGCAGGACAGGGTTGGACACCGGGGAGCTGTTTTTT. The V and J genes are TRBV6-4 and TRBJ2-2, with TRBD1 matching over 7 bases. The CDR3 has 14 residues. V shed 6 bases, J shed 3 bases, and the junction held 4 bases outside the gene matches. Per germline, CDR1 MRHNA and CDR2 SNTAGT.

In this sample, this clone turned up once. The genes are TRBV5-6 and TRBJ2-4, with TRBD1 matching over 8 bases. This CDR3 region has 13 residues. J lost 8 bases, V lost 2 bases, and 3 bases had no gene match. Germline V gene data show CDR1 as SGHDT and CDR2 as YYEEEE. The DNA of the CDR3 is TGTGCCAGCAGCTTCGGACAGGGATACATTCAGTACTTC. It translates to CASSFGQGYIQYF.

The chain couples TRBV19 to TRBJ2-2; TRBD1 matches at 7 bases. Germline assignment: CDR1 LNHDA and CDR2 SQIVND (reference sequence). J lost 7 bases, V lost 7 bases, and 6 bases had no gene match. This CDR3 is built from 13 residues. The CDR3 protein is CASNTGANGELFF. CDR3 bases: TGTGCCAGTAATACAGGGGCGAACGGGGAGCTGTTTTTT.

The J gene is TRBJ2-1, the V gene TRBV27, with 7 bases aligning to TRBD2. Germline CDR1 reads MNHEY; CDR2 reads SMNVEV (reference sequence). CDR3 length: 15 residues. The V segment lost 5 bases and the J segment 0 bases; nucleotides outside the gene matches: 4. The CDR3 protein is CASSIRTSSYNEQFF. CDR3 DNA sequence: TGTGCCAGCAGTATACGGACTAGCTCCTACAATGAGCAGTTCTTC.

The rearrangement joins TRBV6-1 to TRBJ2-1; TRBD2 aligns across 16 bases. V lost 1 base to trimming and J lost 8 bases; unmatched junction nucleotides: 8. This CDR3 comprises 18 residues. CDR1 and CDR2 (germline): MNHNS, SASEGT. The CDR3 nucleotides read TGTGCCAGCAGTGAAGAAGGGGGACTAGCGGGAGGGCCGGATGAGCAGTTCTTC. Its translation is CASSEEGGLAGGPDEQFF.

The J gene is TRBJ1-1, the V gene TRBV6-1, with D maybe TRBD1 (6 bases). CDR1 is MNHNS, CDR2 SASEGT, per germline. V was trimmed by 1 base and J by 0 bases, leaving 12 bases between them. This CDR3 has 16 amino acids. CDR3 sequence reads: CASSEGYREVNTEAFF. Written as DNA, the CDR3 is TGTGCCAGCAGTGAAGGTTACAGGGAAGTGAACACTGAAGCTTTCTTT.

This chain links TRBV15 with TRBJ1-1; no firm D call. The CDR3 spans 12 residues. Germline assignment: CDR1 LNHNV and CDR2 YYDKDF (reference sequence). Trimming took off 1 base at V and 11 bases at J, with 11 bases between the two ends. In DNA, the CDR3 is TGTGCCACCAGCAGAGGGACTGACAAGGCTTTCTTT. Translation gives CATSRGTDKAFF.

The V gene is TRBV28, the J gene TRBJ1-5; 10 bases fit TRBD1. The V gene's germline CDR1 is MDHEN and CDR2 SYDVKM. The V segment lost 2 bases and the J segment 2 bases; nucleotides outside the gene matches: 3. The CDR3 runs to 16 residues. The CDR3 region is CASSLPGTGGNQPQHF. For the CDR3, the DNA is TGTGCCAGCAGTTTACCCGGGACAGGGGGCAATCAGCCCCAGCATTTT.

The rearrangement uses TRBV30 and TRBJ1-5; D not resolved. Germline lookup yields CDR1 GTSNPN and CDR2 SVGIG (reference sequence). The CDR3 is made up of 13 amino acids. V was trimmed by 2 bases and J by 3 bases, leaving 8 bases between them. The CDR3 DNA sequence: TGTGCCTGGAGTAAGGGAGTCAATCAGCCCCAGCATTTT. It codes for CAWSKGVNQPQHF.

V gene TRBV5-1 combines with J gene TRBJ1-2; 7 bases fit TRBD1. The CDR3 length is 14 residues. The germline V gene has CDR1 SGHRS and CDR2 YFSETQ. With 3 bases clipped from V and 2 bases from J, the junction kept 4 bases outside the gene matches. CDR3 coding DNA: TGCGCCAGCAGCTCGGGACAGATGAACTATGGCTACACCTTC. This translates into CASSSGQMNYGYTF.

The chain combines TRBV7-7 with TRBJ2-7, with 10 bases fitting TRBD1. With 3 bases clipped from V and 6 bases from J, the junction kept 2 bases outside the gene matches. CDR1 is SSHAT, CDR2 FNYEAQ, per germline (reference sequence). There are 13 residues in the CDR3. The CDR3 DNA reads TGTGCCAGCAGCTTGGACAGGGGGGGCGAGCAGTACTTC. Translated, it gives CASSLDRGGEQYF.

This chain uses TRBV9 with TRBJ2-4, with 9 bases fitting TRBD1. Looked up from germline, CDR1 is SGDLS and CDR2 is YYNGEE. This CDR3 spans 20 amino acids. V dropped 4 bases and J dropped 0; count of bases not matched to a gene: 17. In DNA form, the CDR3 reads TGTGCCAGCAGCCCCCGTCCCCCCCAAACAGGGGGCTTAGCCAAAAACATTCAGTACTTC. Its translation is CASSPRPPQTGGLAKNIQYF. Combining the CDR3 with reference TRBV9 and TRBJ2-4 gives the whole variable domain DSGVTQTPKHLITATGQRVTLRCSPRSGDLSVYWYQQSLDQGLQFLIQYYNGEERAKGNILERFSAQQFPDLHSELNLSSLELGDSALYFCASSPRPPQTGGLAKNIQYFGAGTRLSVL.

The CDR3 reads CASSLQQGDTGELFF. The CDR3 DNA is TGTGCCAGCAGCTTACAACAGGGTGACACCGGGGAGCTGTTTTTT. This chain connects TRBV5-4 to TRBJ2-2; D is possibly TRBD1 (6 bases). Germline CDR1 and CDR2: SGHNT and YYREEE (reference sequence). Trimming stripped 2 bases from V and 3 bases from J, with 11 bases between. The CDR3 spans 15 residues. Drawing the rest from reference TRBV5-4 and TRBJ2-2, the complete variable domain is ETGVTQSPTHLIKTRGQQVTLRCSSQSGHNTVSWYQQALGQGPQFIFQYYREEENGRGNFPPRFSGLQFPNYSSELNVNALELDDSALYLCASSLQQGDTGELFFGEGSRLTVL.